In its sample, the clone carrying this TCR beta chain was seen a few times. Deep was the level at which the assay was run. Generated by immunoSEQ multiplex PCR, the TCRdb table keeps only in-frame clones and is missing some. This sample has just over 2,000,000 clones; 90% to 95% occur once, and the top ten carry roughly 0.13%. These data come from a study of shared clonotypes between healthy human individuals. Across the study: Three plates were used per donor for CD4 naive, three for CD4 memory, two for CD8 naive and one for CD8 memory.

Sample: naive CD4+ T cells sorted from blood. Specified subset: CD45RA+ positively selected. The sequence was obtained from a man between 18 and 29 years old in good health.

The CDR3 is CASRDGTGPGELFF. The CDR3 region has the DNA TGCGCCAGCAGAGACGGGACAGGGCCTGGGGAGCTGTTTTTT. J is TRBJ2-2 and V is TRBV10-1, with 9 bases aligning to TRBD1. Germline CDR1 reads WNHNN; CDR2 reads SYGVQD (reference sequence). V trimming: 6 bases; J trimming: 8 bases; junction bases outside the gene matches: 7. The CDR3 sequence is 14 residues long.